A selection of T cell receptor beta chains follows, all from one sample in a study of blood T cells in healthy people across ages. TCRdb re-called the 5' RACE reads with MiXCR, one entry per CDR3 protein. This sample carries some 1.7 million distinct CDR3 sequences, 28% of them seen once, and the ten largest clones take less than 9.5%. The sequencing sample was made of blood. The receptors shown here come from a woman in her 30s in good health. Both conserved end residues are part of each CDR3. The order of the fields is V gene, CDR3 protein.

>TRBV20-1
CSAGVTSGTASTDTQYF
>TRBV12-3/TRBV12-4
CASSLAGVMNTEAFF
>TRBV27
CASSFLGQIEAFF
>TRBV20-1
CSAKQDRRGNYGYTF
>TRBV18
CASSPTPGQGRLQYF
>TRBV5-1
CASSLGSQGSYEQYF
>TRBV3-1
CASGIGQGVETQYF
>TRBV21-1
CASGRSTGPYSGNTIYF
>TRBV20-1
CSASGRGPEKLFF
>TRBV12-3/TRBV12-4
CASSPGRMGSYTF
>TRBV28
CASSLLTAQQPQHF
>TRBV15
CATGRDYRGRSRNEQYF
>TRBV7-2
CASSFRLAGSLFF
>TRBV20-1
CSAMKTGPDTQYF
>TRBV7-9
CAIPGQGRYGYTF
>TRBV20-1
CSASSLQGEETQYF
>TRBV7-2
CATRLDRSSNYGYTF
>TRBV2
CASQSDRGSYEQYF
>TRBV5-1
CASTNDGTGNEQFF